This entry concerns a single TCR beta chain. Its specificity is not known. The record originates from a study of T cell responses to AZD1222 COVID-19 vaccine. Looked up from germline, CDR1 is GTSNPN and CDR2 is SVGIG (reference sequence). The CDR3 runs to 14 residues. The V gene lost 3 bases and the J gene lost 1 base, with 10 bases spanning the gap. General study findings and limits: Unmutated variant regions are reportedly the target of nearly half of TCRs that are spike-specific. At baseline, seropositivity was found in only six AZD1222 recipients. Mapped onto spike, vaccine-associated CD4 TCRs spanned it and were dominant at 160-218 and 743-854.

TCRdb keeps only in-frame clones here, not all; method: immunoSEQ multiplex PCR. The data contain 75,000 to 90,000 clones, roughly 88% of them singletons. This clonotype was obtained from an adult who received the AZD1222 COVID-19 vaccine. The chain is built from TRBV30 and TRBJ1-5, with D unclear. The sample was peripheral blood, taken 28 days after the second AZD1222 dose. The CDR3 DNA follows: TGTGCCTGGAGATCATCGGTGAGCAATCAGCCCCAGCATTTT. Its translation: CAWRSSVSNQPQHF.